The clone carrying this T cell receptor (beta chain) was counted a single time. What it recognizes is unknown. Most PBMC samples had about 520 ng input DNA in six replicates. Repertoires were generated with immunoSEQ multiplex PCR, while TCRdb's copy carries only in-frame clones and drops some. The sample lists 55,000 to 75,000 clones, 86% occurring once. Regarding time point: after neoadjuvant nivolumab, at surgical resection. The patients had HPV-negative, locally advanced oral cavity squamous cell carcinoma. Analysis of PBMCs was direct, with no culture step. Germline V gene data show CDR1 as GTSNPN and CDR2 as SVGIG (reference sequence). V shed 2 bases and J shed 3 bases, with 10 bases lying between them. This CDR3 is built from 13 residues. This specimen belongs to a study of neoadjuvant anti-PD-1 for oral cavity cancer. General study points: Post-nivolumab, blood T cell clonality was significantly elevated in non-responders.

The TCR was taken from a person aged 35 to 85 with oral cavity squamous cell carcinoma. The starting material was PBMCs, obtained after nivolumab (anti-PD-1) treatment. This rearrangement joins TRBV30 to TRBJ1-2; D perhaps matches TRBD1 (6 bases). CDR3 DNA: TGTGCCTGGAGTACAGGGTTTGACTATGGCTACACCTTC. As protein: CAWSTGFDYGYTF.